Following are 2 T cell receptor beta chains from one sample sequenced in a study of shared clonotypes between healthy human individuals. Here immunoSEQ multiplex PCR was the method, and the copy in TCRdb shows in-frame clones only, minus some. Here the sample spans 850,000 to 1,200,000 clones, 65% to 80% being singletons. The sample comprised memory CD4+ T cells sorted from blood. Specified subset: CD45RA-negative fraction. The source is a man aged 18 to 29 in good health.

This chain joins TRBV7-8 and TRBJ2-5; no firm D call. CDR3 length: 11 residues. The germline V gene has CDR1 SGHVS and CDR2 FQNEAQ. V gave up 5 bases and J gave up 5 bases, with 6 bases separating them. Here the CDR3 reads CASSRVETQYF. CDR3 DNA: TGTGCCAGCAGCCGAGTGGAGACCCAGTACTTC.

V gene TRBV2 combines with J gene TRBJ2-1; the match to TRBD1 covers 7 bases. Germline CDR1 and CDR2: SNHLY and FYNNEI. This CDR3 region has 13 residues. The V and J ends lost 6 bases and 7 bases, in that order; junction bases with no gene match: 6. CDR3 in DNA: TGTGCCAGCAGGTTTAAGGGGGCAAATGAGCAGTTCTTC. Translated, it gives CASRFKGANEQFF.